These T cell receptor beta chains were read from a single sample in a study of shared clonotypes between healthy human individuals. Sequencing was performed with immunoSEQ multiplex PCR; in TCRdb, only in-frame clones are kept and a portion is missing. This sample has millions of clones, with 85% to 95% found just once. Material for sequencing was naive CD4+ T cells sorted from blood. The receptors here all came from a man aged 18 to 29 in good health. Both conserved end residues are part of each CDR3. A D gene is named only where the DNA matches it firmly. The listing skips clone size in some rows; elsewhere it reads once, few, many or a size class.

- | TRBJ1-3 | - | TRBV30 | TGTGCCCGGGGATCGGGAGGGACTGGAAACACCATATATTTT | CARGSGGTGNTIYF
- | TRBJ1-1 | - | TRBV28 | TGTGCCAGCAGTGTCGGAGGGGTTCTCGAAGCTTTCTTT | CASSVGGVLEAFF
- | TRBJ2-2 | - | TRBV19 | TGTGCCAGTAGGGGCGGGGTGAACACCGGGGAGCTGTTTTTT | CASRGGVNTGELFF
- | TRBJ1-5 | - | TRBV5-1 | TGCGCCAGCAGCTCGGGGACGGGATTTCCGAATAGCAATCAGCCCCAGCATTTT | CASSSGTGFPNSNQPQHF
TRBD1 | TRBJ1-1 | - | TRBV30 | TGTGCCTGGAGGTCGACAGGGGCTAACACTGAAGCTTTCTTT | CAWRSTGANTEAFF
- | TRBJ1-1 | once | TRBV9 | TGTGCCAGCAGCGTAGGAGACAGGATAAACACTGAAGCTTTCTTT | CASSVGDRINTEAFF
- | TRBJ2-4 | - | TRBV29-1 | TGCAGCGTTGTAGATAGGGCGGCCAAAAACATTCAGTACTTC | CSVVDRAAKNIQYF
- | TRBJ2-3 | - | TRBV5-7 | TGTGCCAGCAGCCTGTCGGGGTTGAGCACAGATACGCAGTATTTT | CASSLSGLSTDTQYF
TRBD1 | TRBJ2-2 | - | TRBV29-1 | TGCAGCGTTTCCCATGGACAGGGAGGTACCGGGGAGCTGTTTTTT | CSVSHGQGGTGELFF
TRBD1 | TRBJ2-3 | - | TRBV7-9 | TGTGCCAGCAGCGCGCCGGGACAGCGAAGCACAGATACGCAGTATTTT | CASSAPGQRSTDTQYF
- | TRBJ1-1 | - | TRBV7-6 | TGTGCCAGCAGCTTAGGGGGTACCACTGAAGCTTTCTTT | CASSLGGTTEAFF
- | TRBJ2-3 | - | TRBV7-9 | TGTGCCAGCAGCTTAATGGACTATATCACAGATACGCAGTATTTT | CASSLMDYITDTQYF
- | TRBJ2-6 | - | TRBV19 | TGTGCCAGTAGTATACAGGGGATCTCTGGGGCCAACGTCCTGACTTTC | CASSIQGISGANVLTF
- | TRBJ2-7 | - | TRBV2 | TGTGCCAGCGGGGAACAAGGGACCAGGCAGTACTTC | CASGEQGTRQYF
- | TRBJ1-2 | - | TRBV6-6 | TGTGCCAGCAGACTCGATTTCGGCAGGCGGGACTATGGCTACACCTTC | CASRLDFGRRDYGYTF
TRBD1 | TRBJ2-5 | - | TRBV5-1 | TGCGCCAGCAGCCCTACAGGGGGCGAGACCCAGTACTTC | CASSPTGGETQYF
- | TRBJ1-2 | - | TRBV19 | TGTGCCAGTAGTATAGATGGGACACGCTATGGCTACACCTTC | CASSIDGTRYGYTF
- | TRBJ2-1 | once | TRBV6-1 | TGTGCCATTAAGGGGGCGGGGCCGTCCTACAATGAGCAGTTCTTC | CAIKGAGPSYNEQFF
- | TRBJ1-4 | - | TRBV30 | TGTGCCTGGAGTGTACGGCGGGTTTCATTGGGTGGGACAACTAATGAAAAACTGTTTTTT | CAWSVRRVSLGGTTNEKLFF
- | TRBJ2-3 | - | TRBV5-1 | TGCGCCAGCAGCTTGGGGACAGTCGGGAGCACAGATACGCAGTATTTT | CASSLGTVGSTDTQYF
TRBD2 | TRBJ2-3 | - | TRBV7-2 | TGTGCCAGCACCCCCGGGAGACTAGCCCCCGGTACGCAGTATTTT | CASTPGRLAPGTQYF
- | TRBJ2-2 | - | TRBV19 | TGTGCCAGTAGTATCGGTGGGGCGGCCGGGGAGCTGTTTTTT | CASSIGGAAGELFF
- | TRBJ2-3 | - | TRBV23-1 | TGCGCCAGCAGTCAATTTAAGGGGACTCCCCGGGGAGATACGCAGTATTTT | CASSQFKGTPRGDTQYF
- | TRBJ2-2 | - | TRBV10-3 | TGTGCCATCCGAACACCAAACACCGGGGAGCTGTTTTTT | CAIRTPNTGELFF
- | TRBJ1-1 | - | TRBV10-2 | TGCGCCAGCGGCCGGGACCCCTGGACTGAAGCTTTCTTT | CASGRDPWTEAFF
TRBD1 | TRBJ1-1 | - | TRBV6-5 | TGTGCCACCTACAGGGGAGGCACTGAAGCTTTCTTT | CATYRGGTEAFF
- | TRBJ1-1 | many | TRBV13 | TGTGCCAGCAGCTTAGTAACGAACACTGAAGCTTTCTTT | CASSLVTNTEAFF
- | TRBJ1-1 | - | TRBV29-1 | TGCAGCGTTGCGGGACGACTGAACACTGAAGCTTTCTTT | CSVAGRLNTEAFF
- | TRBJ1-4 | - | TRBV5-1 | TGCGCCAGCAGCTTGGGTCAGGTGGGGAGACATGAAAAACTGTTTTTT | CASSLGQVGRHEKLFF
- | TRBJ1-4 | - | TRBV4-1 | TGCGCCAGCAGCCAGAGGACTGCAACTAATGAAAAACTGTTTTTT | CASSQRTATNEKLFF
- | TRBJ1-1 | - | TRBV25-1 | TGTGCCAGCAGCGAGAGACAAAGGCATACTGAAGCTTTCTTT | CASSERQRHTEAFF
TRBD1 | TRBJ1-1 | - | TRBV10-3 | TGTGCCACCGGAAGCTTGGGACAGGGAAGGGTGGACATGACTGAAGCTTTCTTT | CATGSLGQGRVDMTEAFF
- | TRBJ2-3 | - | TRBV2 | TGTGCCAGCAATCCCTGGGGCCGCACAGATACGCAGTATTTT | CASNPWGRTDTQYF
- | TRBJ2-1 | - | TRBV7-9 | TGTGCCAGCAGCTCCGGACAGTACAATGAGCAGTTCTTC | CASSSGQYNEQFF
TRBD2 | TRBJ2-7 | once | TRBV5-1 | TGCGCCAGCAGCTATCTACTTGGACTAGCGGACGAGCAGTACTTC | CASSYLLGLADEQYF
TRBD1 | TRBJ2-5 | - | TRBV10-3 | TGTGCCATCAGTGTCGGACAGGGAGAAACCCAGTACTTC | CAISVGQGETQYF
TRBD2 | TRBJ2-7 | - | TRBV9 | TGTGCCAGCAGCGTAGGAGGAGCGGGGGAGCAGTACTTC | CASSVGGAGEQYF
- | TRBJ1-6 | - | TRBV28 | TGTGCCAGCAGCCCCATTTCCCTGCCTAGACACCTCCACTTT | CASSPISLPRHLHF
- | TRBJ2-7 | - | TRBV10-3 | TGTGCCATCAGTGTGGACAGCCCTTACGAGCAGTACTTC | CAISVDSPYEQYF
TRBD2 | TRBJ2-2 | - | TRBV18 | TGTGCCAGCTCACCAGACGGGAGGACATTCACCGGGGAGCTGTTTTTT | CASSPDGRTFTGELFF
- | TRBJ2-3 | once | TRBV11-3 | TGTGCCAGCAGCGGCGAGGGTCCAGGTACGCAGTATTTT | CASSGEGPGTQYF
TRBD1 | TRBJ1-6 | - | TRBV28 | TGTGCCAGCAGTTTCGGGGACAGGGGCAGTTCACCCCTCCACTTT | CASSFGDRGSSPLHF
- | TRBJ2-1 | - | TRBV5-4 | TGTGCCAGCAGCGGCAGGGGTATGGTGCAGTTCTTC | CASSGRGMVQFF
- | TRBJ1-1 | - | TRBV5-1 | TGCGCCAGCAGCTTGGGGGCGGGGAACACTGAAGCTTTCTTT | CASSLGAGNTEAFF
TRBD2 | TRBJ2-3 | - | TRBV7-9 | TGTGCCAGCAGCTTAGTAGGGACTAGCGGGACCAGCACAGATACGCAGTATTTT | CASSLVGTSGTSTDTQYF